The 17 T cell receptor beta chains listed next were all sequenced from one sample in a study of blood T cells in healthy people across ages. The authors ran a second PCR of 7 to 11 cycles using a sample-barcoded 5' primer and a J-beta primer mix. MiXCR, run by TCRdb on the 5' RACE reads, gives a single entry per CDR3 protein. The repertoire consists of under 800,000 distinct CDR3 sequences, with 35% to 45% occurring once and the leading ten covering less than 25%. Specimen: blood. Every receptor here comes from a woman aged 55 to 70 in good health.

Written as DNA, the CDR3 is TGTGCCAGCACCTCATCCGAGACTAGTCGGTACTTC. This codes for CASTSSETSRYF. This sequence joins TRBV7-2 and TRBJ2-5; maybe TRBD2 (6 bases). Trimming removed 7 bases at V and 13 bases at J, with 19 bases between. Germline V gene data show CDR1 as SGHTA and CDR2 as FQGNSA. The CDR3 consists of 12 residues. The variable domain in full, with the rest retrieved from reference TRBV7-2 and TRBJ2-5, is GAGVSQSPSNKVTEKGKDVELRCDPISGHTALYWYRQSLGQGLEFLIYFQGNSAPDKSGLPSDRFSAERTGGSVSTLTIQRTQQEDSAVYLCASTSSETSRYFGPGTRLLVL.

Regarding this clonotype: Sequence at one end of the junction differs from germline and may be a read error. The chain employs TRBV29-1 and TRBJ2-5, with D perhaps TRBD2 (6 bases). Germline V gene sequence: CDR1 SQVTM, CDR2 ANQGSEA. The CDR3 contains 19 residues. CDR3 sequence reads: CSAESWGDLVAAPQETQYF. The DNA for the CDR3 is TGCAGCGCTGAAAGTTGGGGTGACTTGGTAGCGGCACCCCAAGAGACCCAGTACTTC.

The chain has TRBV6-2 or TRBV6-3 and TRBJ1-2; 10 nucleotides match TRBD1. Germline trimming cut 6 bases from V and 5 bases from J; bases unmatched to any gene: 6. CDR1 is MNHEY and CDR2 is SVGEGT in the germline V gene. The CDR3 totals 14 residues. CDR3 sequence reads: CASRDPGQGYGYTF. The CDR3 coding sequence is TGTGCCAGCAGGGACCCGGGACAGGGGTATGGCTACACCTTC.

The chain is built from TRBV20-1 and TRBJ2-7; 11 bases match TRBD1. Trimming removed 3 bases from V and 9 bases from J; junction bases left unmatched: 4. CDR1 is DFQATT, CDR2 SNEGSKA, per germline (reference sequence). The CDR3 has 12 residues. The CDR3 coding sequence is TGCAGTGCTAGGGGACAGGGGGAGGTGCAGTACTTC. Protein: CSARGQGEVQYF.

The chain links TRBV10-3 to TRBJ2-1, with 9 bases aligning to TRBD2. The closer fit of TRBJ2-7 to the DNA end suggests the J call may be wrong. CDR3 size: 14 residues. The germline gives CDR1 ENHRY, CDR2 SYGVKD. The CDR3 DNA reads TGTGCCATCAGTGGTGGACTAGCGTACAATGAGCAGTACTTC. Amino acid sequence: CAISGGLAYNEQYF.

This clonotype was recorded once. The junction departs from germline at one end; a sequencing error may be responsible. V is TRBV20-1 and J is TRBJ1-2, with D uncertain. The CDR3 is 13 residues long. The germline V gene encodes CDR1 DFQATT and CDR2 SNEGSKA (reference sequence). This CDR3 is CNAEPDVNYGYTF. The CDR3 region has the DNA TGCAATGCTGAGCCCGACGTTAACTATGGCTACACCTTC.

CDR3 sequence reads: CASRMVASSSYNSPLHF. Here the CDR3 DNA reads TGTGCCAGCAGGATGGTGGCAAGTAGCTCCTATAATTCACCCCTCCACTTT. V is TRBV28 and J is TRBJ1-6; no firm D call. Per germline, CDR1 MDHEN and CDR2 SYDVKM. V lost 6 bases and J 0 bases, leaving 15 bases between the germline ends. CDR3 length: 17 residues.

The sample holds a few counts of this clonotype. The chain uses TRBV20-1 and TRBJ2-5; D is ambiguous. Trimming removed 0 bases from V and 2 bases from J, with 13 bases in between. Per germline, CDR1 DFQATT and CDR2 SNEGSKA (reference sequence). This CDR3 region has 15 residues. The chain's CDR3 is CSARESAQRQETQYF. The CDR3 DNA reads as TGCAGTGCTAGAGAAAGCGCACAAAGACAAGAGACCCAGTACTTC.

As for this clonotype: A junction boundary mismatches the germline segment, possibly from a read error. This rearrangement joins TRBV7-3 to TRBJ2-3, with D perhaps matching TRBD2 (6 bases). Germline V gives CDR1 SGHTA, CDR2 FQGTGA. This CDR3 spans 15 amino acids. CDR3: CASSLKGGVTGTQYF. The CDR3 nucleotides read TGTGCCAGCAGCTTAAAGGGCGGGGTTACAGGTACGCAGTATTTT.

The V and J genes are TRBV6-2 or TRBV6-3 and TRBJ1-6; D gene unclear. Germline CDR1 and CDR2: MNHEY and SVGEGT. CDR3 length: 18 residues. Trimming shortened V by 5 bases and J by 5 bases, and 22 bases separated the two germline ends. The CDR3 reads CASSADGGDLLNNSPLHF. CDR3 nucleotide sequence: TGTGCCAGCAGTGCGGATGGCGGCGACCTCTTAAATAATTCACCCCTCCACTTT.

This clonotype turned up a few times. The chain couples TRBV24-1 to TRBJ2-5; a possible D gene is TRBD2 (5 bases). The CDR3 extends over 14 amino acids. V lost 8 bases and J lost 5, with 17 bases in between. The germline V gene encodes CDR1 KGHDR and CDR2 SFDVKD. This CDR3 is CATIEGNSRETQYF. The DNA of the CDR3 is TGTGCCACCATTGAGGGCAATAGTAGGGAGACCCAGTACTTC.

This clonotype was seen at least ten times. V usage is TRBV7-2 and J usage is TRBJ2-5; TRBD1 matches at 9 bases. The V gene end was trimmed by 0 bases and the J gene end by 5 bases; junction bases not matched to a gene: 4. The CDR3 runs 15 residues. Per germline, CDR1 SGHTA and CDR2 FQGNSA. CDR3 sequence reads: CASSLAGTGYETQYF. The CDR3 DNA is TGTGCCAGCAGCTTAGCGGGGACAGGGTACGAGACCCAGTACTTC.

This clonotype has only a few counts. V usage is TRBV20-1 and J usage is TRBJ1-5; 7 nucleotides line up with TRBD1. V gave up 5 bases and J gave up 3 bases; unmatched junction bases: 4. The CDR3 runs to 13 residues. The germline V gene encodes CDR1 DFQATT and CDR2 SNEGSKA (reference sequence). In nucleotides, the CDR3 is TGCAGTGCTCACAGGGGCCTCAATCAGCCCCAGCATTTT. As protein: CSAHRGLNQPQHF.

For the CDR3, the DNA is TGTGCCAGCAGCCAAGATCTGTCAGCGGGAGCCTACGAGCAGTACTTC. This encodes CASSQDLSAGAYEQYF. The chain links TRBV4-2 to TRBJ2-7; TRBD2 matches at 8 bases. The V segment lost 0 bases and the J segment 2 bases; nucleotides outside the gene matches: 6. This CDR3 region has 16 residues. Germline CDR1 and CDR2: LGHNA and YNFKEQ.

This clonotype is a singleton in its sample. The chain has TRBV29-1 and TRBJ1-2, with 8 bases lining up with TRBD1. The length of the CDR3 is 12 residues. Germline V gene data show CDR1 as SQVTM and CDR2 as ANQGSEA. Unmatched junction bases numbered 4, after V lost 2 bases and J lost 8 bases. As DNA, the CDR3 is TGCAGCGTTGAATCGGACAGGGTCGGCTACACCTTC. This encodes CSVESDRVGYTF.

This rearrangement joins TRBV9 to TRBJ1-1; 7 bases are shared with TRBD1. V shed 0 bases, J shed 1 base, and the junction held 9 bases outside the gene matches. The CDR3 is 17 amino acids. CDR1 SGDLS and CDR2 YYNGEE come from the germline V gene. This CDR3 is CASSVASDRISNTEAFF. The CDR3 DNA reads TGTGCCAGCAGCGTAGCATCGGACAGGATCTCGAACACTGAAGCTTTCTTT.

This clonotype was counted at least ten times. V gene TRBV4-2 combines with J gene TRBJ2-3; 10 bases align to TRBD1. The CDR3 has 13 amino acids. Unmatched junction bases numbered 1, after V lost 6 bases and J lost 4 bases. In germline, CDR1 is LGHNA, CDR2 YNFKEQ. The CDR3 is CASRGQGSDTQYF. The DNA of the CDR3 is TGTGCCAGCAGGGGACAGGGGTCAGATACGCAGTATTTT.